This TCR beta chain originates from a study of regulatory T cells in long-lasting Graves disease listed by TCRdb under 2021. The study in broad terms: Antithyroid drugs had been taken for less than 3 months by newly diagnosed Graves' disease patients. The study was registered as a clinical trial and conducted in China. A total of 33 samples underwent TCR sequencing, from roughly 13 patients with persistent Graves' disease and some 20 patients with newly diagnosed Graves' disease. Peripheral blood TCR sequencing and RNA sequencing compared persistent Graves' disease patients with newly diagnosed Graves' disease patients.

Trimming removed 10 bases from V and 0 bases from J; the gene matches leave 7 bases unexplained. The CDR3 has 15 amino acids, counting the end cysteine and phenylalanine. The entry retains the CDR3 DNA only, 45 bases that are in frame from base 1. The germline V gene provides CDR1 MNHNS and CDR2 SASEGT. This clonotype was detected many times. The clone's antigen remains unknown. No much larger clone exists at a distance of one base, and base qualities are not known. What the research found in general, with its limitations: Persistent Graves' disease patients showed lower TCR Shannon entropy and fewer highly expanded clones than newly diagnosed patients, suggesting clonal expansion. Only the TCR beta chain was sequenced and analyzed. Patients with persistent disease shared more public clonotypes (around 2,500) than newly diagnosed patients did (966). The small sample size was acknowledged by the authors as a limitation that may reduce accuracy. Only peripheral blood was studied, because thyroid tissue, the primary lesion, was inaccessible. TRBV28, TRBJ1-2 and TRBJ2-5 were preferentially used in persistent disease, while TRBV20-1 and TRBJ2-1 were favored in newly diagnosed disease.

The time point label of this sample denotes: newly diagnosed GD, antithyroid drugs for less than 3 months. RNA was extracted from PBMCs in TRIzol for both TCR sequencing and RNA sequencing. Graves' disease was diagnosed according to American Thyroid Association guidelines. Recruitment of patients was carried out at an endocrinology department in Xi'an, China. From each patient, 8 to 10 milliliters of peripheral blood was collected into an EDTA anticoagulant tube. Ficoll Paque Plus density gradient separation was used to isolate PBMCs, and no further T cell sorting was performed. An Agilent 2100 Bioanalyzer and agarose gel were used to check RNA quality, while a NanoDrop 2000 measured RNA concentration. Libraries were made using multiplex PCR. TCRdb shows the sequencer as Illumina HiSeq 4000. iRepertoire HTBI primers and Arm-PCR amplification of CDR3 regions were used to construct TCR beta libraries. PCR products were gel purified before sequencing. Turning to the authors' computational methods: Gene usage analysis of CDR3 amino acid clonotypes relied on the approximately 62 TRBV and 14 TRBJ segments identified across samples. Filtered high-quality paired reads were merged into contigs using COPE and FqMerger. BLAST was used to align contigs to IMGT TRBV, TRBD and TRBJ reference genes, with CDR3 defined following IMGT. Clonotypes above 0.1% frequency were classified as highly expanded clones. Repertoire diversity was measured by Shannon entropy, and V-J evenness by the Gini coefficient. Clonotypes shared by more than one individual were considered public. TCRdb reprocessing: public reads trimmed at Q25 with fastp, clones called with MiXCR, in-frame beta chains kept. Rows are combined by CDR3 protein, so each entry shows the most common genes and DNA. For this entry, the V and J calls and clone size follow TCRdb and not the study's own pipeline. This sample lists some 490,000 distinct CDR3 sequences; around 12% were detected once. Around 10% of the sample is taken by the ten largest.

These records were also assigned to another study, of T cells in Graves' hyperthyroidism and ophthalmopathy. Looking at the second paper: Stable Graves' hyperthyroidism was defined as no progression to ophthalmopathy during 18 months of follow-up. Hyperthyroidism patients were aged 18 to 65 years and newly diagnosed, with disease duration of less than 2 months. Any patient with an uncontrolled infection, another autoimmune disease, pregnancy or lactation was excluded. Diagnoses were based on clinical symptoms, serum thyroxine and TRAb, thyroid ultrasound and orbital computed tomography. The first round of RT-PCR for the TCR CDR3 was performed with the HTBI primer set and the Qiagen OneStep RT-PCR kit. Most expanded thyroid clonotypes (frequency above 0.001) were also detected in blood, a finding suggesting that blood repertoires may reflect thyroid immune responses. In cross-validation, a model built on a 13 V-J signature told ophthalmopathy apart from stable hyperthyroidism with 85% to 90% sensitivity and about 81% specificity, and in testing the same model reached 80%/75%. In validation, progression to ophthalmopathy was predicted by the model with roughly 71% sensitivity and approximately 78% specificity, a median of approximately 6.5 months before onset. To identify distinguishing TCR V-J signatures, a discovery cohort of around 100 patients was used, comprising 40 to 45 with Graves' ophthalmopathy and around 60 with stable Graves' hyperthyroidism. Prospective prediction of ophthalmopathy was tested in an independent validation cohort of approximately 18 hyperthyroidism patients and 17 patients who later progressed to ophthalmopathy. The approximately 97 discovery patients were randomly divided into training and test sets at a 7:3 ratio. The study also compared thyroid tissue and blood T-cell repertoires from five or six Graves' hyperthyroidism patients. Once sampling was done, hyperthyroidism patients were given methimazole at a starting dose of 30 mg daily, whereas ophthalmopathy patients were given high-dose intravenous methylprednisolone. A second multiplex PCR round built the libraries, followed by size selection and purification. Sequencing of the libraries was done on an Illumina HiSeq2000 using paired-end 100 bp reads. SOAPnuke was used to process the raw data, with reads discarded if the reads contained adapters or uncalled bases, had a mean Phred below 15, or lacked an exact constant-primer or identifier match. High-quality paired reads were merged using COPE v1.2.5, and each unique nucleotide sequence was defined as a clonotype. MiTCR v1.1 was used to align the clonotypes against IMGT TRBV, TRBD and TRBJ reference segments. Only V-J combinations with frequency above 0.0001, covering approximately 99% of repertoires, were analysed. The TCS score was defined as the ratio of F50 (clonal expansion) to E x V (chaos), calculated using BLOSUM62-based TCRdist between CDR3 peptides within each V-J. Welch's t-statistics and random forest reduced roughly 500 V-J features to around 14, which were used in a naive Bayes classifier (R e1071). Sample size was not statistically predetermined, and investigators were not blinded to group allocation. TCR Vbeta CDR3 sequencing of approximately 140 peripheral blood samples (approximately 44 ophthalmopathy, 75 hyperthyroidism and some 17 progressor patients) is reported in the paper.

The specimen comprised peripheral blood mononuclear cells (PBMCs), sampled at new diagnosis, from a patient treated with antithyroid drugs. This chain is built from TRBV6-1 and TRBJ2-3; 10 junctional bases match TRBD2. This receptor was taken from a woman aged 25 to 45 with Graves disease. Donor details come from another sample of the same person, matched by shared clones. For the CDR3, the sequence is CATETAGGSTDTQYF. The bases are TGTGCCACGGAGACAGCGGGAGGGAGCACAGATACGCAGTATTTT.